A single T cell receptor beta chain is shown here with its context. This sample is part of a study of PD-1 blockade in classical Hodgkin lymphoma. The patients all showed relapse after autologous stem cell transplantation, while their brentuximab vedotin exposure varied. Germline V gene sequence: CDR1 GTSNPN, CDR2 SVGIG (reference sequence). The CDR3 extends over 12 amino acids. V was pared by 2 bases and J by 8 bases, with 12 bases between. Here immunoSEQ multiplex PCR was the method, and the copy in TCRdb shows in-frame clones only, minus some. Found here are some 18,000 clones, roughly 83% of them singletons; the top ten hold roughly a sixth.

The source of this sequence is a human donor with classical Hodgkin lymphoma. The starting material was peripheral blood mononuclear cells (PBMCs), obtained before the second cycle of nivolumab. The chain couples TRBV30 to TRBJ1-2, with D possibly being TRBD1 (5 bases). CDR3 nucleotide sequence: TGTGCCTGGAGTCAGGGAGGAGTGGGCTACACCTTC. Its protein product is CAWSQGGVGYTF.